This is a list of T cell receptor beta chains from one sample in a study of blood T cell repertoires in COVID-19. The repertoire was sequenced with immunoSEQ multiplex PCR; TCRdb's copy has only in-frame clones and lacks some. Among tens of thousands of clones listed, more than 70% were seen once. The specimen was peripheral blood. These receptors came from a woman at least 80 years old in a cohort sampled during active or convalescent COVID-19. The CDR3 runs from the conserved cysteine through the conserved F or W. D genes are given only for firm matches. Size tells how often a clone was seen (once, few, many) or the class of an expanded clone, and some rows leave it out.

abundance	d_gene	v_gene	j_gene	CDR3nt	CDR3aa
-	-	TRBV5-4	TRBJ2-7	TGTGCCAGCAGCCTTCGAGCGGGTTCCTACGAGCAGTACTTC	CASSLRAGSYEQYF
-	TRBD1	TRBV5-1	TRBJ1-5	TGCGCCAGCAGCCCCGGGACAGGGGTTCAGCCCCAGCATTTT	CASSPGTGVQPQHF
-	-	TRBV7-8	TRBJ1-5	TGTGCCAGCAGCACCCACAGGGTGCCCCAGCATTTT	CASSTHRVPQHF
-	TRBD2	TRBV27	TRBJ2-7	TGTGCCAGCAGTTTAATCTCTCTAGCGGGCCCCTACGAGCAGTACTTC	CASSLISLAGPYEQYF
-	TRBD1	TRBV30	TRBJ2-2	TGTGCCTGGAGTCGACAGGGGGCAAGCGGGGAGCTGTTTTTT	CAWSRQGASGELFF
-	TRBD2	TRBV19	TRBJ2-1	TGTGCCAGTAAGACTAGCGGCAATATCAATGAGCAGTTCTTC	CASKTSGNINEQFF
-	-	TRBV25-1	TRBJ1-1	TGTGCCAGCAGTGGTACTGCTGAAGCTTTCTTT	CASSGTAEAFF
-	-	TRBV30	TRBJ1-4	TGTGCCTGGAGTCCACCGGGGTCGACTAATGAAAAACTGTTTTTT	CAWSPPGSTNEKLFF
-	-	TRBV19	TRBJ1-1	TGTGCCAGTAGTATAAGCATGGCAGGGGCACACATGAACACTGAAGCTTTCTTT	CASSISMAGAHMNTEAFF
-	-	TRBV20-1	TRBJ2-3	TGCAGTGCTATTGAAGCTAGCCGGATGGCAGATACGCAGTATTTT	CSAIEASRMADTQYF
-	TRBD2	TRBV2	TRBJ2-3	TGTGCCAGCAGCCCGGGACTAGCGGGGATGGATACGCAGTATTTT	CASSPGLAGMDTQYF
-	-	TRBV5-1	TRBJ2-2	TGCGCCAGCGGCCAGGGTTCAAACACCGGGGAGCTGTTTTTT	CASGQGSNTGELFF
-	-	TRBV5-1	TRBJ1-6	TGCGCCAGCAGCTTGACAGGGATGCGCAATTCACCCCTCCACTTT	CASSLTGMRNSPLHF
once	TRBD1	TRBV24-1	TRBJ2-2	TGTGCCACCAGTGATTTGACCTCCGGGACAGGGTCTTTCGGGAACACCGGGGAGCTGTTTTTT	CATSDLTSGTGSFGNTGELFF
-	TRBD2	TRBV3-1/TRBV3-2	TRBJ2-7	TGTGCCAGCAGCCTCAGGACTAGCGGGAGGTACGAGCAGTACTTC	CASSLRTSGRYEQYF
-	-	TRBV27	TRBJ1-3	TGTGCCAGCAGTTTGGACAGAAGATCCTCTGGAAACACCATATATTTT	CASSLDRRSSGNTIYF
few	TRBD1	TRBV12-3/TRBV12-4	TRBJ2-4	TGTGCCAGCAGCCGGGACAGACAAAACATTCAGTACTTC	CASSRDRQNIQYF
-	TRBD1	TRBV2	TRBJ1-5	TGTGCCAGCAGACGACAGGGAAGAGGGGATAGCAATCAGCCCCAGCATTTT	CASRRQGRGDSNQPQHF
-	TRBD2	TRBV30	TRBJ2-7	TGTGCCTGGAGTGGCGGACTAGCTTACGAGCAGTACTTC	CAWSGGLAYEQYF
-	-	TRBV7-6	TRBJ1-6	TGTGCCAGCAGCTTAGTTCCAGTGAGGGATTCACCCCTCCACTTT	CASSLVPVRDSPLHF
few	TRBD1	TRBV3-1/TRBV3-2	TRBJ1-6	TGTGCCAGCAGCCAAGGGGACAGGAGGACACCCCTCCACTTT	CASSQGDRRTPLHF
-	-	TRBV6-5	TRBJ1-1	TGTGCCAGCACTACAGACAGATTTAACACTGAAGCTTTCTTT	CASTTDRFNTEAFF
-	-	TRBV5-4	TRBJ2-5	TGTGCCAGCAGCTCGGGGGGCTCCCAAGAGACCCAGTACTTC	CASSSGGSQETQYF
-	TRBD1	TRBV5-1	TRBJ1-1	TGCGCCAGCAGCTTCAGCAACAGGGGGGACACTGAAGCTTTCTTT	CASSFSNRGDTEAFF
-	-	TRBV24-1	TRBJ2-5	TGTGCCACCAGTGATCGCGGACAGTTCCAAGAGACCCAGTACTTC	CATSDRGQFQETQYF
-	-	TRBV5-1	TRBJ2-6	TGCGCCAGCAGCCCAAACACAGGGTCTGGGGCCAACGTCCTGACTTTC	CASSPNTGSGANVLTF
-	TRBD2	TRBV6-5	TRBJ2-5	TGTGCCAGCAGTCCCGGGACTAGCATCCAAGAGACCCAGTACTTC	CASSPGTSIQETQYF
-	-	TRBV12-3/TRBV12-4	TRBJ1-2	TGTGCCAGCAGTCCTCAGTGGGGCGGCTACACCTTC	CASSPQWGGYTF
many	-	TRBV23-1	TRBJ2-7	TGCGCCAGCAGTCAATCAGGGTCGGGCGCGGGGGAGCAGTACTTC	CASSQSGSGAGEQYF
-	-	TRBV10-2	TRBJ2-7	TGCGCCAGCAGTGATTACAGGTTTTCCGAGCAGTACTTC	CASSDYRFSEQYF
-	-	TRBV5-1	TRBJ2-3	TGCGCCAGCAGCTTTCCGTCAGATACGCAGTATTTT	CASSFPSDTQYF